The 29 T cell receptor beta chains below come from one sample, sequenced in a study of cytomegalovirus exposure and HLA in healthy donors. The PCR used 60 Vbeta and 13 Jbeta primers. Measured with immunoSEQ multiplex PCR; TCRdb has only the in-frame clones, and not every one. Here the sample spans 75,000 to 95,000 clones, over 55% being singletons. The sequenced material came from PBMCs. These receptors all come from a woman aged 25 to 39 in good health and CMV-seronegative.

This chain links TRBV7-6 with TRBJ1-5; D unclear. Germline V CDR1 and CDR2: SGHVS, FNYEAQ. The V end lost 1 base, the J end lost 0 bases, and 7 bases lay between the germline ends. The CDR3 is 15 residues long. CDR3 coding DNA: TGTGCCAGCAGCTTAGGAGGTCTTAGCAATCAGCCCCAGCATTTT. It encodes CASSLGGLSNQPQHF.

The CDR3 DNA is TGTGCCAGCAGCGCCAGGGTTCAAGAGACCCAGTACTTC. Translating gives CASSARVQETQYF. The chain carries TRBV7-9 and TRBJ2-5, with D possibly matching TRBD1 (5 bases). From germline, CDR1 is SEHNR and CDR2 FQNEAQ (reference sequence). V lost 5 bases to trimming and J lost 2 bases, with 9 bases between them. This CDR3 region has 13 residues.

The chain combines TRBV5-1 with TRBJ2-7; D not resolved. Trimming took 2 bases from V and 0 from J, leaving 6 bases between them. The V gene's germline CDR1 is SGHRS and CDR2 YFSETQ. CDR3 length: 13 amino acids. In DNA, the CDR3 is TGCGCCAGCAGCTTCGGCGGCTCCTACGAGCAGTACTTC. It codes for CASSFGGSYEQYF.

This clone has only a few counts. The chain carries TRBV6-1 and TRBJ2-7; 10 nucleotides match TRBD1. Trimming removed 3 bases from V and 4 bases from J; junction bases left unmatched: 3. CDR3 length equals 14 residues. Germline V gene lookup returns CDR1 MNHNS and CDR2 SASEGT. The CDR3 DNA reads TGTGCCAGCAGTGACTGGGACAGGGGTTACGAGCAGTACTTC. Its protein product is CASSDWDRGYEQYF.

The genes are TRBV5-6 and TRBJ1-5; D may be TRBD1 (5 bases). Germline CDR1 and CDR2: SGHDT and YYEEEE. This CDR3 has 14 residues. The V gene lost 2 bases and the J gene lost 5 bases, with 11 bases spanning the gap. The CDR3 region is CASSLRTFDQPQHF. CDR3 bases: TGTGCCAGCAGCTTAAGGACATTCGATCAGCCCCAGCATTTT.

This sequence joins TRBV4-1 and TRBJ2-7; TRBD1 matches 8 bases. Unmatched junction bases numbered 12, after V lost 3 bases and J lost 5 bases. Per the germline V gene, CDR1 is MGHRA and CDR2 is YSYEKL. The CDR3 totals 16 residues. CDR3 sequence (DNA): TGCGCCAGCAGCCATCCTCGGACAGGGTGGACGGACGAGCAGTACTTC. Amino acid sequence: CASSHPRTGWTDEQYF.

The chain's CDR3 is CASSATGASYGYTF. As DNA, the CDR3 is TGTGCCAGCAGCGCGACAGGGGCCTCCTATGGCTACACCTTC. This sequence joins TRBV9 and TRBJ1-2; TRBD1 agrees at 8 bases. V gave up 3 bases and J gave up 4 bases; unmatched junction bases: 5. The CDR3 length is 14 residues. From germline, CDR1 is SGDLS and CDR2 YYNGEE.

This clone was seen more than once but under ten times. This rearrangement joins TRBV5-1 to TRBJ1-4; tentative D call: TRBD1 (5 bases). CDR3 length: 14 residues. V lost 2 bases, J lost 5 bases, and 10 bases lay in between. The V gene's germline CDR1 is SGHRS and CDR2 YFSETQ. CDR3 in amino acids: CASSFKAGNEKLFF. CDR3 coding DNA: TGCGCCAGCAGCTTCAAGGCAGGGAATGAAAAACTGTTTTTT.

The chain carries TRBV14 and TRBJ2-1, with TRBD2 identical over 7 bases. This CDR3 region has 16 residues. V was clipped by 1 base and J by 4 bases; unmatched bases: 7. Germline-derived CDR1 and CDR2 are SGHDN and FVKESK. This CDR3 is CASSQVTGLPYNEQFF. The DNA for the CDR3 is TGTGCCAGCAGCCAAGTCACGGGACTACCATACAATGAGCAGTTCTTC.

The sample holds a few counts of this clone. The chain employs TRBV7-9 and TRBJ1-2, with 7 bases lining up with TRBD1. Germline V lookup: CDR1 SEHNR, CDR2 FQNEAQ (reference sequence). The V segment lost 5 bases and the J segment 3 bases; nucleotides outside the gene matches: 18. The CDR3 has 18 residues. The CDR3 DNA reads as TGTGCCAGCAGCCCGAGACGACAGGGTGGTGGTTTTGACTATGGCTACACCTTC. Protein: CASSPRRQGGGFDYGYTF.

This clone was picked up a small number of times. The chain uses TRBV4-1 and TRBJ2-2; D perhaps matches TRBD2 (7 bases). V lost 2 bases and J lost 6, with 22 bases in between. The germline CDR1 and CDR2 sequences are MGHRA and YSYEKL. This CDR3 is 18 amino acids long. In DNA, the CDR3 is TGCGCCAGCAGCCAATATTCAGAGGGGGGGGCCCGTTCCGGGGAGCTGTTTTTT. It encodes CASSQYSEGGARSGELFF.

The V call is TRBV6-1, the J call TRBJ1-5, with D possibly matching TRBD1 (5 bases). The CDR3 has 12 residues. Germline CDR1 MNHNS, CDR2 SASEGT. V was trimmed by 10 bases and J by 3 bases, leaving 10 bases between them. In DNA, the CDR3 is TGTGCCACCGGGGGATCCAATCAGCCCCAGCATTTT. As protein: CATGGSNQPQHF.

In this sample, this clone turned up a few times. The chain couples TRBV10-3 to TRBJ2-7; TRBD2 agrees at 11 bases. The germline gives CDR1 ENHRY, CDR2 SYGVKD. V trimming: 9 bases; J trimming: 3 bases; junction bases outside the gene matches: 4. The CDR3 length is 13 residues. Here the CDR3 reads CAMGTSGHYEQYF. CDR3 nucleotide sequence: TGTGCCATGGGGACTAGCGGCCACTACGAGCAGTACTTC.

This clone has a handful of counts. This chain connects TRBV12-5 to TRBJ2-1; TRBD1 aligns across 10 bases. Losses at the gene ends were 7 bases for V and 6 bases for J; bases not matched to a gene: 15. Per the germline V gene, CDR1 is LGHNT and CDR2 is FRNRAP. This CDR3 contains 17 residues. The CDR3, as DNA: TGTGCTAGTGCCCATTTAGGGGACAGGGGACAAGGCAATGAGCAGTTCTTC. Its protein product is CASAHLGDRGQGNEQFF. The complete variable domain, with remaining parts taken from reference TRBV12-5 and TRBJ2-1, reads DARVTQTPRHKVTEMGQEVTMRCQPILGHNTVFWYRQTMMQGLELLAYFRNRAPLDDSGMPKDRFSAEMPDATLATLKIQPSEPRDSAVYFCASAHLGDRGQGNEQFFGPGTRLTVL.

The CDR3 sequence: CASSPAGGGNYEQYF. The CDR3 region has the DNA TGTGCCAGCAGCCCCGCCGGCGGGGGGAACTACGAGCAGTACTTC. The genes are TRBV11-3 and TRBJ2-7; 8 bases line up with TRBD2. From germline, CDR1 is SGHNT and CDR2 YENEEA. CDR3 size: 15 residues. V was clipped by 5 bases and J by 3 bases; unmatched bases: 9.

This clone was seen once. The gene calls are TRBV6-6 and TRBJ1-2; the match to TRBD1 covers 10 bases. Germline V gives CDR1 MNHNY, CDR2 SVGAGI (reference sequence). CDR3 length: 16 amino acids. V dropped 2 bases and J dropped 8; count of bases not matched to a gene: 11. The CDR3 nucleotides read TGTGCCAGCAGTTACAACGGACAGGGGGTGGTAGGCGGCTACACCTTC. Amino acids: CASSYNGQGVVGGYTF.

The chain links TRBV19 to TRBJ2-5, with a tentative D call TRBD1 (5 bases). V shed 2 bases and J shed 6 bases, with 13 bases lying between them. Per the germline V gene, CDR1 is LNHDA and CDR2 is SQIVND (reference sequence). The CDR3 runs to 14 residues. The CDR3 reads CASSIMDNWKTQYF. Here the CDR3 DNA reads TGTGCCAGTAGTATAATGGACAACTGGAAGACCCAGTACTTC.

The chain combines TRBV29-1 with TRBJ2-1; TRBD1 matches at 8 bases. Losses at the gene ends were 4 bases for V and 7 bases for J; bases not matched to a gene: 6. CDR1 and CDR2 from the germline V gene are SQVTM and ANQGSEA. This CDR3 is built from 13 residues. The CDR3 nucleotides read TGCAGCGTTGTAGTACAGGGGGTGAATGAGCAGTTCTTC. It specifies CSVVVQGVNEQFF.

J is TRBJ2-3 and V is TRBV9; TRBD2 matches at 8 bases. Germline values: CDR1 SGDLS, CDR2 YYNGEE. With 0 bases clipped from V and 4 bases from J, the junction kept 13 bases outside the gene matches. The CDR3 sequence is 18 residues long. CDR3 sequence: CASSVGAGHRGGADTQYF. CDR3 bases: TGTGCCAGCAGCGTAGGGGCGGGACACCGGGGGGGGGCAGATACGCAGTATTTT.

V usage is TRBV6-5 and J usage is TRBJ1-1; perhaps TRBD1 as D (5 bases). The CDR3 is 14 amino acids. Trimming removed 0 bases from V and 9 bases from J, with 14 bases in between. Germline V gene lookup returns CDR1 MNHEY and CDR2 SVGAGI. CDR3 region: CASSYSKSQVQAFF. CDR3 DNA sequence: TGTGCCAGCAGTTACTCGAAGTCACAGGTTCAAGCTTTCTTT.

J is TRBJ2-2 and V is TRBV7-2; 12 bases are a match to TRBD2. The CDR3 covers 16 residues. Germline V CDR1 and CDR2: SGHTA, FQGNSA. Trimming removed 4 bases from V and 6 bases from J; junction bases left unmatched: 6. This CDR3 reads CASSSPGLAGAGELFF. CDR3 sequence (DNA): TGTGCCAGCAGCTCTCCGGGACTAGCGGGCGCCGGGGAGCTGTTTTTT.

The V call is TRBV7-9, the J call TRBJ1-1; possible D gene TRBD1, 6 bases. Germline CDR1 is SEHNR and CDR2 is FQNEAQ (reference sequence). The CDR3 is 14 residues long. With 7 bases removed from V and 1 base from J, the gap between germline ends came to 13 bases. Here the CDR3 DNA reads TGTGCCAGCACCGACAGGTCCTCGAACACTGAAGCTTTCTTT. Amino acids: CASTDRSSNTEAFF.

The chain carries TRBV15 and TRBJ1-2; D remains unclear. V was cut by 1 base and J by 4 bases, with 10 bases left in between. The V gene's germline CDR1 is LNHNV and CDR2 YYDKDF (reference sequence). The CDR3 extends over 14 amino acids. The CDR3 DNA follows: TGTGCCACCAGCAGAGGAGAGGGAATCTATGGCTACACCTTC. Protein product: CATSRGEGIYGYTF.

The chain uses TRBV18 and TRBJ1-2, with 7 positions matching TRBD1. The CDR3 sequence is 12 residues long. The germline V gene encodes CDR1 KGHSH and CDR2 LQKENI. After removal of 2 bases from V and 10 bases from J, the junction contained 4 bases not matched to a gene. CDR3 protein: CASSPSTGVYTF. As DNA, the CDR3 is TGTGCCAGCTCACCATCCACAGGGGTCTACACCTTC. Filled out from reference TRBV18 and TRBJ1-2, the complete variable domain reads NAGVMQNPRHLVRRRGQEARLRCSPMKGHSHVYWYRQLPEEGLKFMVYLQKENIIDESGMPKERFSAEFPKEGPSILRIQQVVRGDSAAYFCASSPSTGVYTFGSGTRLTVV.

This clone has only a few counts. The chain joins TRBV5-1 to TRBJ2-1; 8 bases fit TRBD2. Germline V gives CDR1 SGHRS, CDR2 YFSETQ. After removal of 7 bases from V and 0 bases from J, the junction contained 6 bases not matched to a gene. The CDR3 is made up of 15 amino acids. In nucleotides, the CDR3 is TGCGCCAGCGGGGGGAGCGGGAGCTCCTACAATGAGCAGTTCTTC. Encoded protein: CASGGSGSSYNEQFF.

V and J are TRBV7-9 and TRBJ1-5; 9 bases map to TRBD1. The CDR3 loop spans 15 amino acids. J gave up 6 bases and V 1 base, and 4 bases lay outside the gene matches. Germline loops: CDR1 SEHNR, CDR2 FQNEAQ (reference sequence). The CDR3 DNA reads TGTGCCAGCAGCTTAGAAGGGGGACAGGGTCAGCCCCAGCATTTT. Translating it yields CASSLEGGQGQPQHF.

This clone was picked up a small number of times. The V gene is TRBV10-2, the J gene TRBJ2-5; D not resolved. The germline CDR1 and CDR2 sequences are WSHSY and SAAADI. The V and J ends lost 6 bases and 0 bases respectively, with 2 bases between them. This CDR3 contains 11 residues. Here the CDR3 reads CASSYQETQYF. CDR3 DNA sequence: TGCGCCAGCAGCTACCAAGAGACCCAGTACTTC.

A word on this clone: The junction departs from the called germline gene at one end, perhaps through a read error. The sample contains more than one DNA sequence encoding this CDR3. The chain combines TRBV27 with TRBJ2-5; 7 bases match TRBD2. Germline V gives CDR1 MNHEY, CDR2 SMNVEV (reference sequence). The CDR3 covers 16 residues. The CDR3 region is CASSFRGEGLQETQYF. In DNA form, the CDR3 reads TGCGCCAGCAGTTTCCGGGGGGAGGGGCTCCAAGAGACCCAGTACTTC.

The rearrangement uses TRBV2 and TRBJ1-5; D is unresolved. From germline, CDR1 is SNHLY and CDR2 FYNNEI. Trimming stripped 4 bases from V and 0 bases from J, with 10 bases between. This CDR3 spans 15 amino acids. The CDR3 coding sequence is TGTGCCAGCAGTGGAGGGTTGGTTAGCAATCAGCCCCAGCATTTT. Translated, it gives CASSGGLVSNQPQHF.